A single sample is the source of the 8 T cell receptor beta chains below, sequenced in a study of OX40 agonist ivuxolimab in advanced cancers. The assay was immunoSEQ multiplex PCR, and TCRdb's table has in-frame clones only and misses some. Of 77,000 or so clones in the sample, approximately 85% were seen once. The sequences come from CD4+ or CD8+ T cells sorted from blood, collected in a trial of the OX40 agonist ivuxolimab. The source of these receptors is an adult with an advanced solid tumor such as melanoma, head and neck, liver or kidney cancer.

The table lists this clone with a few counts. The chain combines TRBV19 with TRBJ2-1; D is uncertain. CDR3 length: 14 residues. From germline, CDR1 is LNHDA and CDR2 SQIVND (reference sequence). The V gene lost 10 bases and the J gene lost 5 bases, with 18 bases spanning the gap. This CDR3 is CATSLGISNNEQFF. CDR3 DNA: TGTGCCACCTCCCTAGGGATAAGTAACAATGAGCAGTTCTTC.

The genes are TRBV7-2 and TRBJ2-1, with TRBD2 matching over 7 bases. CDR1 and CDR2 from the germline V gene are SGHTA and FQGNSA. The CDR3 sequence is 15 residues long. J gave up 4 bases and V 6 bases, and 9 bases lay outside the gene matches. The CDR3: CASRPTAGRYNEQFF. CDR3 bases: TGTGCCAGCAGGCCGACAGCGGGGAGATACAATGAGCAGTTCTTC.

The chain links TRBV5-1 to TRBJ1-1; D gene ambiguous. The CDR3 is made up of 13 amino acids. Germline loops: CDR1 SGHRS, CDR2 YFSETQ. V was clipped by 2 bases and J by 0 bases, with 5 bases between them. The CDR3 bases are TGCGCCAGCAGCTTAACGATGAACACTGAAGCTTTCTTT. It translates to CASSLTMNTEAFF. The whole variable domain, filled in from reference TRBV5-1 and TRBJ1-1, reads KAGVTQTPRYLIKTRGQQVTLSCSPISGHRSVSWYQQTPGQGLQFLFEYFSETQRNKGNFPGRFSGRQFSNSRSEMNVSTLELGDSALYLCASSLTMNTEAFFGQGTRLTVV.

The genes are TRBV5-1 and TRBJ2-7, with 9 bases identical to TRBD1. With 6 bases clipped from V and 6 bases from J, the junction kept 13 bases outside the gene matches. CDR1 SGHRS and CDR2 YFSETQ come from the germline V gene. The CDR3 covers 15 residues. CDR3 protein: CASTLGGTGSSEQYF. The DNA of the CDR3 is TGCGCCAGCACCCTGGGCGGGACAGGGAGCTCCGAGCAGTACTTC.

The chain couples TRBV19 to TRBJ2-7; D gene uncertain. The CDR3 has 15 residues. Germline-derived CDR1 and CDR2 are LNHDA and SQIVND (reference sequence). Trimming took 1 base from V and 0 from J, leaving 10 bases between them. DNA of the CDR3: TGTGCCAGTAGTATAGCCCGCGGTCCCTCCTACGAGCAGTACTTC. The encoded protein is CASSIARGPSYEQYF.

CDR3 in amino acids: CSALGQPSTDTQYF. DNA for the CDR3: TGCAGCGCTTTGGGACAGCCTAGCACAGATACGCAGTATTTT. The genes are TRBV29-1 and TRBJ2-3; 7 positions match TRBD1. V lost 7 bases, J lost 0 bases, and 7 bases stayed unmatched. Germline CDR1 reads SQVTM; CDR2 reads ANQGSEA. This CDR3 contains 14 residues.

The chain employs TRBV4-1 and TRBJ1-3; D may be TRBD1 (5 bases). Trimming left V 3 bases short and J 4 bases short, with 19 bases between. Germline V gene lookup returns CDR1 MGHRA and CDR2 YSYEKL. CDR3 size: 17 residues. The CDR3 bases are TGCGCCAGCAGCCAGGGTGGGGCAGGCAATTACGGAAACACCATATATTTT. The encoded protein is CASSQGGAGNYGNTIYF.

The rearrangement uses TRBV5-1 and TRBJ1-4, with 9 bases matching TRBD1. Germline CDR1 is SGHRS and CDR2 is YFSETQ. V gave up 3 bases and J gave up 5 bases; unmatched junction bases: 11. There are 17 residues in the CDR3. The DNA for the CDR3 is TGCGCCAGCAGCTCCACATACACAGGGGGCCTAAATGAAAAACTGTTTTTT. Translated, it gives CASSSTYTGGLNEKLFF.